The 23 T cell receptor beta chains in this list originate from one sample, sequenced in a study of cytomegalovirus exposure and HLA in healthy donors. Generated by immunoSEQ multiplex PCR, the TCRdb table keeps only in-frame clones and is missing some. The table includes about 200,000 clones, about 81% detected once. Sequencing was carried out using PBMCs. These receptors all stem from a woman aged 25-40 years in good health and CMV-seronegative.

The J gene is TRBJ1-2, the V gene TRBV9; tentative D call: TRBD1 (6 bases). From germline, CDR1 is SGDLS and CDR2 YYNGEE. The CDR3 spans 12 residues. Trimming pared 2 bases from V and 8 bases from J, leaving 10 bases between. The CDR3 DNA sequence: TGTGCCAGCAGCGTCAGGGGTGACGGCTACACCTTC. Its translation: CASSVRGDGYTF.

The CDR3 is CASSMQDLESGKLFF. As DNA, the CDR3 is TGTGCCAGTAGTATGCAGGATTTGGAAAGCGGAAAACTGTTTTTT. The chain employs TRBV19 and TRBJ1-4; D gene unclear. This CDR3 comprises 15 residues. Trimming removed 3 bases at V and 10 bases at J, with 18 bases between. The germline CDR1 and CDR2 sequences are LNHDA and SQIVND (reference sequence).

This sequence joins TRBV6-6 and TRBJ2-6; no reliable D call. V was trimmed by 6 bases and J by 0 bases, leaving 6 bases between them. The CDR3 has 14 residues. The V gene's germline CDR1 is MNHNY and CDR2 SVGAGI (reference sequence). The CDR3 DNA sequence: TGTGCCAGCAGCGTTAGCTCTGGGGCCAACGTCCTGACTTTC. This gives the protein CASSVSSGANVLTF.

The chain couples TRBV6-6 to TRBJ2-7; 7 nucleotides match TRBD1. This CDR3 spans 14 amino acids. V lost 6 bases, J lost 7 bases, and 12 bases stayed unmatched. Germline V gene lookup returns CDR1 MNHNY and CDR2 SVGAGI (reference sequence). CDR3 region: CASSRGQDLGEQYF. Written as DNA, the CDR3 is TGTGCCAGCAGCCGAGGACAGGATCTCGGGGAGCAGTACTTC.

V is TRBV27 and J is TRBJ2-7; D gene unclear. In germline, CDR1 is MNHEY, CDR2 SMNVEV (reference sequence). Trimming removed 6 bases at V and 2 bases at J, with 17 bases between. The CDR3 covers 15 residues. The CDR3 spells CASSPTAAGTYEQYF. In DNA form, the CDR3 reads TGTGCCAGCAGCCCGACGGCGGCTGGTACCTACGAGCAGTACTTC.

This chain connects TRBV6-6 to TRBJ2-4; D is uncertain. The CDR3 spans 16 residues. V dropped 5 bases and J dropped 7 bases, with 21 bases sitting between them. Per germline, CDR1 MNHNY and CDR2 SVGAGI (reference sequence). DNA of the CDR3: TGTGCCAGCAGTGACTTGTTTACGCCCATGGGCAACATTCAGTACTTC. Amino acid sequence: CASSDLFTPMGNIQYF.

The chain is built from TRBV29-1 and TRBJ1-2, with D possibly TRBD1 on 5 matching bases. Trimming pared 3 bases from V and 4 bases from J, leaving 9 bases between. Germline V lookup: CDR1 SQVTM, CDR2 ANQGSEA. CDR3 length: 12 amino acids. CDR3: CSVDKTGYGYTF. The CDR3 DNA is TGCAGCGTTGATAAAACAGGCTATGGCTACACCTTC.

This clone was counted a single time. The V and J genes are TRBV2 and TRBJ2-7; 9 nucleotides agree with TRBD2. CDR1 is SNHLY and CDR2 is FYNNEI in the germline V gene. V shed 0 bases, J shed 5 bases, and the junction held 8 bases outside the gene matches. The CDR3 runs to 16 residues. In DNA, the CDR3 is TGTGCCAGCAGTGAAGCGCTAGCGGGGACGGGGGACGAGCAGTACTTC. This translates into CASSEALAGTGDEQYF.

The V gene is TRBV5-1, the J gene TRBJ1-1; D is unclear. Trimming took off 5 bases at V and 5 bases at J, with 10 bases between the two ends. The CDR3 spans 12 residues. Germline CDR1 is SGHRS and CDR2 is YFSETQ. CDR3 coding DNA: TGCGCCAGCAGTGAGCGACGAACTGAAGCTTTCTTT. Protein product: CASSERRTEAFF.

The CDR3, as DNA: TGTGCCAGCTCACCGCAAGGACAGGGCACAGATACGCAGTATTTT. Amino acids: CASSPQGQGTDTQYF. The V and J genes are TRBV18 and TRBJ2-3; 7 bases match TRBD1. The trim removed 3 bases at V and 1 base at J, leaving 4 bases unmatched. Per the germline V gene, CDR1 is KGHSH and CDR2 is LQKENI. The CDR3 runs 15 residues.

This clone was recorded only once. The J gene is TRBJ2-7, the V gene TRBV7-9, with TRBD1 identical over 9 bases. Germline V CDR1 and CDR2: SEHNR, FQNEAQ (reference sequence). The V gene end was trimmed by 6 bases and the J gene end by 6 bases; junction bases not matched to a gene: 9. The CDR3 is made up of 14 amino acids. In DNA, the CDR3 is TGTGCCAGCAGTCGCGGGACAGGGTATCCCGAGCAGTACTTC. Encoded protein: CASSRGTGYPEQYF. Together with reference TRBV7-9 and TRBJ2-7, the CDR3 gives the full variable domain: DTGVSQNPRHKITKRGQNVTFRCDPISEHNRLYWYRQTLGQGPEFLTYFQNEAQLEKSRLLSDRFSAERPKGSFSTLEIQRTEQGDSAMYLCASSRGTGYPEQYFGPGTRLTVT.

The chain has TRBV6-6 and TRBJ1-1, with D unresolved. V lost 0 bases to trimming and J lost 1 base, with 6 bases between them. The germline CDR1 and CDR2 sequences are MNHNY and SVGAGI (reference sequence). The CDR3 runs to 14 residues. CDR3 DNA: TGTGCCAGCAGTTACTCGAGCACGAACACTGAAGCTTTCTTT. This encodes CASSYSSTNTEAFF.

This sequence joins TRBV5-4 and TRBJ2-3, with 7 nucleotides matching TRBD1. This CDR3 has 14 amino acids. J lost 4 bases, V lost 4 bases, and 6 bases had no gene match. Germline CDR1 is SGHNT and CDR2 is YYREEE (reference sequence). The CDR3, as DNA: TGTGCCAGCAGCCCCCGACAGGGCGCAGATACGCAGTATTTT. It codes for CASSPRQGADTQYF.

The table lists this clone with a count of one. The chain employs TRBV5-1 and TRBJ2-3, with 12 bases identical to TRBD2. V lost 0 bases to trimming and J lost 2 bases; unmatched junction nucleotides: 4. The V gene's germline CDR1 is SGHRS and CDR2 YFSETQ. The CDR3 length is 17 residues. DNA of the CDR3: TGCGCCAGCAGCTTGGCACTAGCGGGGGGCCCCACAGATACGCAGTATTTT. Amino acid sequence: CASSLALAGGPTDTQYF.

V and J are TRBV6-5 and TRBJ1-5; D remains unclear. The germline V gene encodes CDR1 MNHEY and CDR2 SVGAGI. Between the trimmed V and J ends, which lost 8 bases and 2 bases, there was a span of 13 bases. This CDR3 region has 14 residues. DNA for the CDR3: TGTGCCAGCCGATCGAACGGGGGCAATCAGCCCCAGCATTTT. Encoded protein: CASRSNGGNQPQHF.

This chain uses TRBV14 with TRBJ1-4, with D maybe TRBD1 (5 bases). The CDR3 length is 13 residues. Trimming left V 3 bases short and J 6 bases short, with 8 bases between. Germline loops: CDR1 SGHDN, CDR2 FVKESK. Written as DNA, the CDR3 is TGTGCCAGCAGCCATTTGACAGATGAAAAACTGTTTTTT. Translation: CASSHLTDEKLFF.

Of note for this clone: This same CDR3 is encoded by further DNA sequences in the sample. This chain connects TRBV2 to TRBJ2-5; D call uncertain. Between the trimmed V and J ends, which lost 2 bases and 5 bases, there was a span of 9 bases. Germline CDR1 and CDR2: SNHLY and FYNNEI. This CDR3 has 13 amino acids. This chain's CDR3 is CASSESVQETQYF. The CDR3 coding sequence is TGTGCCAGCAGTGAATCTGTACAGGAGACCCAGTACTTC.

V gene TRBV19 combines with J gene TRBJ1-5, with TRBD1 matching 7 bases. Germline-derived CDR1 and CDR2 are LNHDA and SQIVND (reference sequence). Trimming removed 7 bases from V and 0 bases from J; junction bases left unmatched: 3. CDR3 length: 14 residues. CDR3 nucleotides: TGTGCCAGTAACAGGGGTTATAGCAATCAGCCCCAGCATTTT. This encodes CASNRGYSNQPQHF.

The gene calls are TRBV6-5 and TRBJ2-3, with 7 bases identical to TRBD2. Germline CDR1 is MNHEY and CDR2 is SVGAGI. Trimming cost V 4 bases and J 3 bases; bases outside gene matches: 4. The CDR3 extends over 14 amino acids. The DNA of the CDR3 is TGTGCCAGCAGTTGGCTAGCGGTGACAGATACGCAGTATTTT. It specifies CASSWLAVTDTQYF.

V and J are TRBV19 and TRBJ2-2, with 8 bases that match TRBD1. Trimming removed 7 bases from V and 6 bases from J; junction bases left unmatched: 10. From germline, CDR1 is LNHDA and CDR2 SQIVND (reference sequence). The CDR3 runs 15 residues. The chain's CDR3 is CASNTRTGLAGELFF. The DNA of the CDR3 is TGTGCCAGTAACACGAGGACAGGGCTCGCCGGGGAGCTGTTTTTT.

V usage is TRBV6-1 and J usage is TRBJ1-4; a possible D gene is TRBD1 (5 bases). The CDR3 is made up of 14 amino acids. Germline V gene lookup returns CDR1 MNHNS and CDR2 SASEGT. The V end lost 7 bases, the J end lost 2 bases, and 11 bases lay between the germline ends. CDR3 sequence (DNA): TGTGCCAGCATCCCCGGGGGGACTAATGAAAAACTGTTTTTT. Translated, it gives CASIPGGTNEKLFF.

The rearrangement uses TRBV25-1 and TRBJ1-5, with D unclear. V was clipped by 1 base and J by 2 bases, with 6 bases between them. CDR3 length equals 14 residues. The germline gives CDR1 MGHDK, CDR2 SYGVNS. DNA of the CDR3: TGTGCCAGCAGTGAATTTAGCGGCAATCAGCCCCAGCATTTT. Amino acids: CASSEFSGNQPQHF.

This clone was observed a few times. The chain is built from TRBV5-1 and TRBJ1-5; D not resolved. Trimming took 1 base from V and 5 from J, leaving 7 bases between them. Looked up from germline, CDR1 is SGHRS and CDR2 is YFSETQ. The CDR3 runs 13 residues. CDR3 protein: CASSLREDQPQHF. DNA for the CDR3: TGCGCCAGCAGCTTGAGGGAGGATCAGCCCCAGCATTTT.